This TCR beta chain was sequenced in a study of CD8 T cells in ankylosing spondylitis. Study findings and constraints: Several highly homologous variants made up a TCR beta motif that seemed to typify ankylosing spondylitis blood. Disease-associated clones were reportedly significantly overrepresented in matched ankylosing spondylitis synovial fluid. Prior literature has documented some motif variants in synovial fluid and blood from reactive arthritis.

Per germline, CDR1 SGHRS and CDR2 YFSETQ. The CDR3 is 14 amino acids. J lost 5 bases, V lost 4 bases, and 9 bases had no gene match. TCRdb ran MiXCR on the 5' RACE reads and lists one entry per CDR3 protein. Of about 340,000 distinct CDR3 sequences in the sample, roughly 15% were seen once. In regard to this clonotype: Its antigen is still unknown.

Sample: blood, either unsorted or a sorted T cell fraction (not recorded which). The rearrangement joins TRBV5-1 to TRBJ2-7, with 7 bases identical to TRBD1. This receptor was taken from a male donor with ankylosing spondylitis or in good health (not recorded which). The CDR3 DNA is TGCGCCAGCAGCGGACAGGCCGCCTGGGACGAGCAGTACTTC. Translating it yields CASSGQAAWDEQYF.